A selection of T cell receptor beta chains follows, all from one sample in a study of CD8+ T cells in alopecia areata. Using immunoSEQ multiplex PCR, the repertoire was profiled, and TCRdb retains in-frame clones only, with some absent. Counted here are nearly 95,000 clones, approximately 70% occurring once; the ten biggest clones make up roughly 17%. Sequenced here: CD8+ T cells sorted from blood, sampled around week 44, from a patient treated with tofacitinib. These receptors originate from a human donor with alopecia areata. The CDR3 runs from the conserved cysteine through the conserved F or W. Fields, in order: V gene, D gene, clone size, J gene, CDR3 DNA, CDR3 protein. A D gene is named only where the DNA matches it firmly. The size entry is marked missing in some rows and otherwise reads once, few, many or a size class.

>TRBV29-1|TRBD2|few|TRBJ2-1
TGCAGCGTTGCGGGACTAGCGGGGAATGAGCAGTTCTTC
CSVAGLAGNEQFF
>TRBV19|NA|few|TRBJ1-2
TGTGCCATGGGCGGTGGTATCTATGGCTACACCTTC
CAMGGGIYGYTF
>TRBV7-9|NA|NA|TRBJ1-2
TGTGCCAGCAGCTTAGGAGGAGATGGCTACACCTTC
CASSLGGDGYTF
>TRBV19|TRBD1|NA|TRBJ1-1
TGTGCCAGTAGTTACCCCGGACAGGGAGTGAGGAACACTGAAGCTTTCTTT
CASSYPGQGVRNTEAFF
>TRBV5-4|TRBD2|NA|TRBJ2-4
TGTGCCAGCAGCTTGGATGGTGGCGGGGGGGGGAACATTCAGTACTTC
CASSLDGGGGGNIQYF
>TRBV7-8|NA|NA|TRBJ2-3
TGTGCCAGCAGTTTTAGCGACAATACCCCCACAGATACGCAGTATTTT
CASSFSDNTPTDTQYF
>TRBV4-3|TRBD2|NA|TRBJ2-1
TGCGCCAGCAGCCAAGATCCGGCCGGTCTAGCGGGGGGGACCTACAATGAGCAGTTCTTC
CASSQDPAGLAGGTYNEQFF
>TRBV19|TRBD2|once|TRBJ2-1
TGTGCCAGTAGTATCCTAGCGGGGGAGATTGAGCAGTTCTTC
CASSILAGEIEQFF
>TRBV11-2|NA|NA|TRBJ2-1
TGTGCCAGCAGCTCCCCTCCCGAACTTACCCAGCAGTTCTTC
CASSSPPELTQQFF
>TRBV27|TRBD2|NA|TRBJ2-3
TGTGCCAGCAGTGGGTTGCGGGGGGAAACAGATACGCAGTATTTT
CASSGLRGETDTQYF
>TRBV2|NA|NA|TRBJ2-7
TGTGCCAGCACTGGACTCTTTTACGAGCAGTACTTC
CASTGLFYEQYF
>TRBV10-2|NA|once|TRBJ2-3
TGCGCCAGCAGTGCTCGGGCTTCGGATACGCAGTATTTT
CASSARASDTQYF
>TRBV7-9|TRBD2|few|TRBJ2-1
TGTGCCAGCAGCTTAGTCACAGGGCCTAGCGGGGGCGCATCTGATGAGCAGTTCTTC
CASSLVTGPSGGASDEQFF
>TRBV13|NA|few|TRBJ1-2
TGTGCCAGCAGCCCGGACCGAAATGGCTACACCTTC
CASSPDRNGYTF
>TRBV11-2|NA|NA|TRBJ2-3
TGTGCCAGCAGCCATTCCGGGGCAGCGGATACGCAGTATTTT
CASSHSGAADTQYF
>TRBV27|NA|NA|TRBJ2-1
TGTGCCAGCAGCTTCGGTGGGAATGAGCAGTTCTTC
CASSFGGNEQFF
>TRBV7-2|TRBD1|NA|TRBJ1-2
TGTGCCAGCAGACTTGACAGGGGGCTTGTGTATGGCTACACCTTC
CASRLDRGLVYGYTF
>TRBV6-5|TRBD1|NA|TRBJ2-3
TGTGCCAGCAGTTACTCTGGGACAGCGACAGATACGCAGTATTTT
CASSYSGTATDTQYF
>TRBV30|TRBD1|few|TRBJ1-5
TGTGCCTGGAAACAGGGGAATAGCAATCAGCCCCAGCATTTT
CAWKQGNSNQPQHF
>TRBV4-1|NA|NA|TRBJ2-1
TGCGCCAGCAGCCATTCAGTAAACAATGAGCAGTTCTTC
CASSHSVNNEQFF
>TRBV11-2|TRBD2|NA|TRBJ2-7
TGTGCCAGCAGCTTAAGGTTTGGGGAGGGCCTTAACTACGAGCAGTACTTC
CASSLRFGEGLNYEQYF
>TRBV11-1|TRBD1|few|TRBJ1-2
TGTGCCAGCAGCCGCGGACAGGGGAACCTGGACTATGGCTACACCTTC
CASSRGQGNLDYGYTF
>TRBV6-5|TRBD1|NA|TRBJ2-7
TGTGCCAGCAGCCAGGGGCAGGGGGCCTACGAGCAGTACTTC
CASSQGQGAYEQYF
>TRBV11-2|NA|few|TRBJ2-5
TGTGCCAGCAGCCGAGTTGGGGGGTCCAGCGGCTACGAAGAGACCCAGTACTTC
CASSRVGGSSGYEETQYF
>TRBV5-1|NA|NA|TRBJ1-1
TGCGCCAGTAGAATTGGGACGTGGGGGAACTCTGAAGCTTTCTTT
CASRIGTWGNSEAFF
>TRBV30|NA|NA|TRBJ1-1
TGTGCCTGGAGTGTATTCGGAATGAACACTGAAGCTTTCTTT
CAWSVFGMNTEAFF
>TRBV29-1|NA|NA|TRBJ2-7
TGCAGCGTTGAAGACGCGCGTCTCCCCTACGAGCAGTACTTC
CSVEDARLPYEQYF
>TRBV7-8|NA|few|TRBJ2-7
TGTGCCAGCAGCTTAGGGCCGGGGAAGGCCTACGAGCAGTACTTC
CASSLGPGKAYEQYF
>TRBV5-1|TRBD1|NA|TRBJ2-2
TGCGCCAGCAGCTTGGCTCCGGGACAGTCGAACACCGGGGAGCTGTTTTTT
CASSLAPGQSNTGELFF
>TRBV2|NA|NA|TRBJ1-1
TGTGCCAGCAGCCCGAGGATAACTGAAGCTTTCTTT
CASSPRITEAFF
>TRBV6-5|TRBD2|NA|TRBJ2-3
TGTGCCAGCAGTCCCGGACTAGGAGGCACAGATACGCAGTATTTT
CASSPGLGGTDTQYF
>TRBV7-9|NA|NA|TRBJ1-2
TGTGCCAGCAGCTCTACAGACAGTCAACATAACTATGGCTACACCTTC
CASSSTDSQHNYGYTF
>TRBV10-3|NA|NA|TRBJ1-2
TGTGCCATCAGTGAATCGGGATATGGCTACACCTTC
CAISESGYGYTF